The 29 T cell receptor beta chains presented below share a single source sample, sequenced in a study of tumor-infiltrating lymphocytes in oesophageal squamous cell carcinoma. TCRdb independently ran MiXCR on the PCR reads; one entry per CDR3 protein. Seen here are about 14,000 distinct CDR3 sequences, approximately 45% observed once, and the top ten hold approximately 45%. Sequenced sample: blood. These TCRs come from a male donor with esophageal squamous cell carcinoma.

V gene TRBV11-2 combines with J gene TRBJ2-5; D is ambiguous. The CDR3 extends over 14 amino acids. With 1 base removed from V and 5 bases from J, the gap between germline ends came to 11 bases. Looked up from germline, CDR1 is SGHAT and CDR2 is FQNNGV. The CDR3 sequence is CASSLAAVKETQYF. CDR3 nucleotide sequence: TGTGCCAGCAGCTTAGCGGCCGTAAAGGAGACCCAGTACTTC.

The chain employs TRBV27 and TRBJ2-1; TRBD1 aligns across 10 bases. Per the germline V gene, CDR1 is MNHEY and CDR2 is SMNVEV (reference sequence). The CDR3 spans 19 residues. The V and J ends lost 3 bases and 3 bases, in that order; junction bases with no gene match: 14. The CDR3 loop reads CASSFFVRVGQGYYNEQFF. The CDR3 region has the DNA TGTGCCAGCAGTTTTTTTGTGCGAGTGGGACAGGGGTACTACAATGAGCAGTTCTTC.

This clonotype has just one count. As DNA, the CDR3 is TGTGCCAGCAGCTTAATGGGGCACCCAGATACGCAGTATTTT. It yields the protein CASSLMGHPDTQYF. The gene calls are TRBV7-3 and TRBJ2-3; possible D gene TRBD1, 5 bases. CDR1 is SGHTA and CDR2 is FQGTGA in the germline V gene. Trimming took off 1 base at V and 4 bases at J, with 9 bases between the two ends. The CDR3 has 14 residues.

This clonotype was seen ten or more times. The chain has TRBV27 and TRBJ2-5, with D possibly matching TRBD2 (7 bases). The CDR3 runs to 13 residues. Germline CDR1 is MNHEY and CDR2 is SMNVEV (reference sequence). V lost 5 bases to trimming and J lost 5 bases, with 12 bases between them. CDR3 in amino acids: CASSAGAGETQYF. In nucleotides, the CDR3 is TGTGCCAGCAGTGCGGGGGCAGGGGAGACCCAGTACTTC.

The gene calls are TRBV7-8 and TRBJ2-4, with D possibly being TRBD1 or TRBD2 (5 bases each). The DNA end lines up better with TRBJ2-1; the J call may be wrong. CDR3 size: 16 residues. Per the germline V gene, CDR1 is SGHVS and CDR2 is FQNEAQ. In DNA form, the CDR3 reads TGTGCCAGCAGCTTAGACGGGGCGCCGGAATACAATGAGCAGTTCTTC. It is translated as CASSLDGAPEYNEQFF.

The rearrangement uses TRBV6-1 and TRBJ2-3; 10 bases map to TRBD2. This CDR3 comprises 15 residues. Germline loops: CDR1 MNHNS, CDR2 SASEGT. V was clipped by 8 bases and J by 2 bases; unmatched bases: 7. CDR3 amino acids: CASGLAGGVTDTQYF. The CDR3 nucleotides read TGTGCCAGCGGGTTAGCGGGAGGAGTCACAGATACGCAGTATTTT.

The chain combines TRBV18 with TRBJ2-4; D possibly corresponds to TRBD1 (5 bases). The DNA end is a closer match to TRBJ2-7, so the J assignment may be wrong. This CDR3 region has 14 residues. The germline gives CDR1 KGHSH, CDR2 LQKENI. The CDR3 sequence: CASSPGQGNYEQYF. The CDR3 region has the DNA TGTGCCAGCTCACCGGGGCAGGGAAACTACGAGCAGTACTTC.

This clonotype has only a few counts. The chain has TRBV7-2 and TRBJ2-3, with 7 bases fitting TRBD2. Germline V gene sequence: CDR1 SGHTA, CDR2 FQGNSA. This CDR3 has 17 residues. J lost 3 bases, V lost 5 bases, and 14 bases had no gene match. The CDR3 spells CASSQQASGDFTDTQYF. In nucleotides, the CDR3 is TGTGCCAGCAGCCAACAGGCTAGCGGAGATTTTACAGATACGCAGTATTTT. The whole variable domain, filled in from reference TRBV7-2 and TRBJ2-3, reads GAGVSQSPSNKVTEKGKDVELRCDPISGHTALYWYRQSLGQGLEFLIYFQGNSAPDKSGLPSDRFSAERTGGSVSTLTIQRTQQEDSAVYLCASSQQASGDFTDTQYFGPGTRLTVL.

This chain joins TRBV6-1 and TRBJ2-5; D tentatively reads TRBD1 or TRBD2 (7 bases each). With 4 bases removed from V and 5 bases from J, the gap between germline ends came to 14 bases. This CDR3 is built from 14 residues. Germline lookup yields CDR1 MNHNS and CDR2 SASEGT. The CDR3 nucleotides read TGTGCCAGCAGTGCCGGGGGAGGGGGCGAGACCCAGTACTTC. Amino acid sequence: CASSAGGGGETQYF.

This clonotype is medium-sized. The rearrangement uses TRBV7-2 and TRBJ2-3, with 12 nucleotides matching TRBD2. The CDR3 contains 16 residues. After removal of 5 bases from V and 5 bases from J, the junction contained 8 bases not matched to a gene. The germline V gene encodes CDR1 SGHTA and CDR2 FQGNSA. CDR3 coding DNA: TGTGCCAGCAGCAAGACTAGCGGGAGAAATGAAGATACGCAGTATTTT. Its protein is CASSKTSGRNEDTQYF.

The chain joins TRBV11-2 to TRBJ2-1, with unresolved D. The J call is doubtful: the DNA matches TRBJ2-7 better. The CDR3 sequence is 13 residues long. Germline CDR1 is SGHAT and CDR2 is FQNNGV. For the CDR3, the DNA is TGTGCCAGCAGCCCATCTGTAGGGTACGAGCAGTACTTC. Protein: CASSPSVGYEQYF.

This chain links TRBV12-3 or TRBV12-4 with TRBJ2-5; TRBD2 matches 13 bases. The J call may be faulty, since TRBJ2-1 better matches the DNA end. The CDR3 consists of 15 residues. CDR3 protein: CASSQLAGGPSEQFF. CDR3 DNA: TGTGCCAGCAGCCAACTAGCGGGGGGGCCTAGTGAGCAGTTCTTC.

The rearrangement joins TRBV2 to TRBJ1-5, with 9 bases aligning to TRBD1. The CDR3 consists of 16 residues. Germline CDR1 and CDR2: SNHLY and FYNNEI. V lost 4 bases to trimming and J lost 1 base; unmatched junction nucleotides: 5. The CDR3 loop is CASSGQGGRSNQPQHF. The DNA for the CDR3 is TGTGCCAGCAGTGGACAGGGGGGAAGGAGCAATCAGCCCCAGCATTTT.

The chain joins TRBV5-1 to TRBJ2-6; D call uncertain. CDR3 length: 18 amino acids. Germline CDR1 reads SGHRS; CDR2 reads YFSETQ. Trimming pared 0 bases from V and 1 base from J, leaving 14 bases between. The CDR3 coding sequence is TGCGCCAGCAGCTTGGCCGGGTCAGGTCTGTCTGGGGCCAACGTCCTGACTTTC. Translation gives CASSLAGSGLSGANVLTF. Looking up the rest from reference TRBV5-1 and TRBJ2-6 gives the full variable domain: KAGVTQTPRYLIKTRGQQVTLSCSPISGHRSVSWYQQTPGQGLQFLFEYFSETQRNKGNFPGRFSGRQFSNSRSEMNVSTLELGDSALYLCASSLAGSGLSGANVLTFGAGSRLTVL.

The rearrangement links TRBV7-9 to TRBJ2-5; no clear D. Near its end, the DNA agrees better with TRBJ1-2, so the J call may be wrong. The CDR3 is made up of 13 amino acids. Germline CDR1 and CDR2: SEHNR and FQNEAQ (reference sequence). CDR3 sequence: CASSLDANYGYTF. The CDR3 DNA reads TGTGCCAGCAGCTTAGATGCTAACTATGGCTACACCTTC.

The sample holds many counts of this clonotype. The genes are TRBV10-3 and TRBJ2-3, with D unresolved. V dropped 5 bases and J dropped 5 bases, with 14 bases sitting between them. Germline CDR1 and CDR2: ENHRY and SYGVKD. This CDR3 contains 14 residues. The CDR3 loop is CAISSSWSLDTQYF. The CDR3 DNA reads TGTGCCATCAGTAGCAGCTGGAGTTTAGATACGCAGTATTTT.

CDR3 in amino acids: CASKAGTGYEQYF. CDR3 DNA: TGCGCCAGCAAGGCCGGGACAGGGTACGAGCAGTACTTC. The rearrangement links TRBV10-2 to TRBJ2-7, with 9 bases aligning to TRBD1. V trimming: 7 bases; J trimming: 4 bases; junction bases outside the gene matches: 5. CDR1 WSHSY and CDR2 SAAADI come from the germline V gene. The CDR3 runs 13 residues.

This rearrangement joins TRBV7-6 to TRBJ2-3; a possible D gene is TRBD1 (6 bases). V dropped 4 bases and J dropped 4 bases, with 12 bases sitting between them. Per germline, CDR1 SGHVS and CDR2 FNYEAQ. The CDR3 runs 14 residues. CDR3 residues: CASSSTGYPDTQYF. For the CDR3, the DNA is TGTGCCAGCAGCTCCACAGGGTATCCAGATACGCAGTATTTT. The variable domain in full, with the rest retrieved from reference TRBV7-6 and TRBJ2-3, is GAGVSQSPRYKVTKRGQDVALRCDPISGHVSLYWYRQALGQGPEFLTYFNYEAQQDKSGLPNDRFSAERPEGSISTLTIQRTEQRDSAMYRCASSSTGYPDTQYFGPGTRLTVL.

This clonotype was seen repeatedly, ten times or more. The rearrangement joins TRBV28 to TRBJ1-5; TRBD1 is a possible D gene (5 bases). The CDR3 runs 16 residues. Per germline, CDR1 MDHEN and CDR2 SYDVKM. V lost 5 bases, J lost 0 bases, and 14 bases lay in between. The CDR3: CASSDSGQYSNQPQHF. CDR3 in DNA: TGTGCCAGCAGTGATTCAGGGCAGTATAGCAATCAGCCCCAGCATTTT.

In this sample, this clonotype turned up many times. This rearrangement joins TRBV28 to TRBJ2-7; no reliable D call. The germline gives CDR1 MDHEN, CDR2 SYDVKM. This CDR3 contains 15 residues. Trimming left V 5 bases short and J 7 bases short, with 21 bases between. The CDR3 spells CASSLTGALLGEQYF. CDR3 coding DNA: TGTGCCAGCAGTCTCACGGGCGCCCTCCTGGGGGAGCAGTACTTC. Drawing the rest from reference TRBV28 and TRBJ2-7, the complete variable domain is DVKVTQSSRYLVKRTGEKVFLECVQDMDHENMFWYRQDPGLGLRLIYFSYDVKMKEKGDIPEGYSVSREKKERFSLILESASTNQTSMYLCASSLTGALLGEQYFGPGTRLTVT.

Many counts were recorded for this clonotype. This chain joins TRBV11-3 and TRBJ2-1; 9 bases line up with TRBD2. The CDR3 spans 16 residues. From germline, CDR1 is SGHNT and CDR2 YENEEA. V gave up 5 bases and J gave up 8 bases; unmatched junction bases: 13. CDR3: CASSARSSGSFDEQFF. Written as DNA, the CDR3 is TGTGCCAGCAGCGCCCGGAGTAGCGGGAGTTTCGATGAGCAGTTCTTC.

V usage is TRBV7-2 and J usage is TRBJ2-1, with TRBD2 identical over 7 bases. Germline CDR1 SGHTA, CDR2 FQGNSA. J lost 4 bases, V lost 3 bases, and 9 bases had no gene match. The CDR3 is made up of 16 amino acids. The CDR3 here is CASSLPWGGNYNEQFF. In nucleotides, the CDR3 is TGTGCCAGCAGCTTGCCCTGGGGGGGGAATTACAATGAGCAGTTCTTC.

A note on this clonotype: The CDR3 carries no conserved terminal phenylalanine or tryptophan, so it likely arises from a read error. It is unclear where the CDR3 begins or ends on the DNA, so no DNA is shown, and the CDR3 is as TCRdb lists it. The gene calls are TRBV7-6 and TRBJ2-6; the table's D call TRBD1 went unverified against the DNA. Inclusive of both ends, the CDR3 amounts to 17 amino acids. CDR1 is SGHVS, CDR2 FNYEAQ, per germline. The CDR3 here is CASSLAAGDSYEQYFGA.

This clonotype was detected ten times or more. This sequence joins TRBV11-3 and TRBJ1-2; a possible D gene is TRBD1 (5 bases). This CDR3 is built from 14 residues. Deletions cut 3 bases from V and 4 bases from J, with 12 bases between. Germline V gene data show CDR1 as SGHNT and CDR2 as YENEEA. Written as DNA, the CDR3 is TGTGCCAGCAGCTTCGGGACTCAGACCTATGGCTACACCTTC. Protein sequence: CASSFGTQTYGYTF.

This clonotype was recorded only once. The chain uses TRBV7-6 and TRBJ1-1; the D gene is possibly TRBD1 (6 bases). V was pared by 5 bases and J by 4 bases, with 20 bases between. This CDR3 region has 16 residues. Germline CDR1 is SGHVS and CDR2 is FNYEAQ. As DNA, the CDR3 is TGTGCCAGCAGCCGGTCTCAAGGGGCAGGGGCCACTGAAGCTTTCTTT. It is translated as CASSRSQGAGATEAFF. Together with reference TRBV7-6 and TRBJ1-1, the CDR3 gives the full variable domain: GAGVSQSPRYKVTKRGQDVALRCDPISGHVSLYWYRQALGQGPEFLTYFNYEAQQDKSGLPNDRFSAERPEGSISTLTIQRTEQRDSAMYRCASSRSQGAGATEAFFGQGTRLTVV.

This CDR3 reads CASSLNQETQYF. CDR3 in DNA: TGTGCCAGCAGCTTGAATCAAGAGACCCAGTACTTC. This chain connects TRBV7-6 to TRBJ2-5; no clear D gene. This CDR3 has 12 amino acids. The V end lost 3 bases, the J end lost 2 bases, and 4 bases lay between the germline ends. CDR1 is SGHVS and CDR2 is FNYEAQ in the germline V gene.

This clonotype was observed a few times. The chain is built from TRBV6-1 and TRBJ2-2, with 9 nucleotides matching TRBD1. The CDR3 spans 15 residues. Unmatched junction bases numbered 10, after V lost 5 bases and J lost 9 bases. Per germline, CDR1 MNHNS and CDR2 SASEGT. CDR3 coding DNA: TGTGCCAGCAGTTTCTGGACAGGGGTGGATAGGGAGCTGTTTTTT. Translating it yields CASSFWTGVDRELFF.

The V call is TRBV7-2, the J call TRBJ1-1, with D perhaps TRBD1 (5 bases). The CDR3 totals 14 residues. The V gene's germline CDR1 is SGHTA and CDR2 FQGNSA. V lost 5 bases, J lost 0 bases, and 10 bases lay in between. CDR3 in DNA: TGTGCCAGCAGCCTAGGGGTTCTGAACACTGAAGCTTTCTTT. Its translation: CASSLGVLNTEAFF.

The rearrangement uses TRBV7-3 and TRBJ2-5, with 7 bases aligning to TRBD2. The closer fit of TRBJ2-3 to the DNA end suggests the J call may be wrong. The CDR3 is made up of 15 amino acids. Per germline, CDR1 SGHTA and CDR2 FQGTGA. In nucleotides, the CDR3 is TGTGCCAGCAGCTTATCAGCGGGAAACACAGATACGCAGTATTTT. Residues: CASSLSAGNTDTQYF.